The 27 T cell receptor beta chains below all came from one sample that was sequenced in a study of cytomegalovirus exposure and HLA in healthy donors (dated by TCRdb to 2016 to 2017). The method was the immunoSEQ multiplex PCR assay. For the multiplex PCR, a mixture combining 60 forward primers for TCR Vbeta segments and 13 reverse primers for TCR Jbeta segments was used. TCRdb took over this immuneACCESS table, retaining in-frame rearrangements with V and J assigned. Such tables are incomplete; in checked studies, under half of the missing clones stem from an unresolved V gene, and the remainder is unexplained. The sample table shows about 160,000 clones, and approximately 85% are seen once. Less than 2.5% of the sample belongs to the ten largest clones. The sample taken for sequencing was PBMCs. These receptors came from a young man in good health and CMV-seropositive.

The chain uses TRBV7-3 and TRBJ2-3; 7 nucleotides match TRBD1. Germline-derived CDR1 and CDR2 are SGHTA and FQGTGA. The CDR3 runs to 17 residues. Trimming took 2 bases from V and 0 from J; bases not matched to a gene: 8. CDR3 coding DNA: TGTGCCAGCAGCTTAGCCCCGACAGGGCTTAGCACAGATACGCAGTATTTT. Translation gives CASSLAPTGLSTDTQYF.

This sequence joins TRBV4-3 and TRBJ2-2, with 11 bases that match TRBD2. The germline gives CDR1 LGHNA, CDR2 YSLEER. The junction had 3 bases not matched to a gene; V was cut back by 0 bases and J by 3 bases. The CDR3 covers 17 residues. CDR3: CASSQDIAGGHTGELFF. The DNA for the CDR3 is TGCGCCAGCAGCCAAGATATAGCGGGGGGGCACACCGGGGAGCTGTTTTTT.

The genes are TRBV19 and TRBJ2-7; D might be TRBD2 (5 bases). The CDR3 totals 14 residues. Deletions cut 5 bases from V and 3 bases from J, with 14 bases between. Germline lookup yields CDR1 LNHDA and CDR2 SQIVND (reference sequence). As DNA, the CDR3 is TGTGCCAGTAGTCGGACCTCCGGGGACTACGAGCAGTACTTC. Translating gives CASSRTSGDYEQYF.

The V call is TRBV4-1, the J call TRBJ2-1; the D gene is possibly TRBD2 (7 bases). V shed 1 base and J shed 7 bases, with 14 bases lying between them. Germline CDR1 reads MGHRA; CDR2 reads YSYEKL. The CDR3 spans 15 residues. The CDR3 reads CASSQGWGGLNEQFF. CDR3 sequence (DNA): TGCGCCAGCAGCCAAGGGTGGGGGGGCCTAAATGAGCAGTTCTTC.

The chain links TRBV6-1 to TRBJ2-3, with 8 positions matching TRBD2. Looked up from germline, CDR1 is MNHNS and CDR2 is SASEGT. V dropped 0 bases and J dropped 12; count of bases not matched to a gene: 5. This CDR3 contains 13 residues. This CDR3 reads CASSEAGGGTQYF. In nucleotides, the CDR3 is TGTGCCAGCAGTGAAGCGGGCGGGGGGACCCAGTATTTT.

The J gene is TRBJ2-1, the V gene TRBV7-2, with D tentatively TRBD1 (6 bases). CDR3 length: 13 residues. V was pared by 2 bases and J by 6 bases, with 8 bases between. Germline V gives CDR1 SGHTA, CDR2 FQGNSA. CDR3 in amino acids: CASSLMGANEQFF. The CDR3 nucleotides are TGTGCCAGCAGCTTAATGGGGGCCAATGAGCAGTTCTTC.

This clone appeared a single time. The chain is built from TRBV13 and TRBJ2-1; D is uncertain. V was clipped by 6 bases and J by 0 bases, with 9 bases between them. This CDR3 contains 14 residues. The germline CDR1 and CDR2 sequences are PRHDT and FYEKMQ (reference sequence). Written as DNA, the CDR3 is TGTGCCAGCAGATCTTCCAGCTCCTACAATGAGCAGTTCTTC. Amino acids: CASRSSSSYNEQFF. Complete variable domain (other parts from reference TRBV13 and TRBJ2-1): AAGVIQSPRHLIKEKRETATLKCYPIPRHDTVYWYQQGPGQDPQFLISFYEKMQSDKGSIPDRFSAQQFSDYHSELNMSSLELGDSALYFCASRSSSSYNEQFFGPGTRLTVL.

The chain joins TRBV5-1 to TRBJ2-6; 7 nucleotides line up with TRBD1. There are 15 residues in the CDR3. CDR1 and CDR2 from the germline V gene are SGHRS and YFSETQ. V was clipped by 4 bases and J by 1 base; unmatched bases: 2. DNA of the CDR3: TGCGCCAGCAGCCAGGACAGGTCTGGGGCCAACGTCCTGACTTTC. Translated: CASSQDRSGANVLTF. The complete variable domain, with remaining parts taken from reference TRBV5-1 and TRBJ2-6, reads KAGVTQTPRYLIKTRGQQVTLSCSPISGHRSVSWYQQTPGQGLQFLFEYFSETQRNKGNFPGRFSGRQFSNSRSEMNVSTLELGDSALYLCASSQDRSGANVLTFGAGSRLTVL.

The chain has TRBV2 and TRBJ2-7, with 7 bases identical to TRBD1. Germline lookup yields CDR1 SNHLY and CDR2 FYNNEI. Trimming at V came to 4 bases and at J to 3 bases, leaving 6 bases not matched to a gene. This CDR3 region has 14 residues. As DNA, the CDR3 is TGTGCCAGCAGTGGACAGGGAGAGGTCTACGAGCAGTACTTC. Translated, it gives CASSGQGEVYEQYF. The full variable domain, rest sourced from reference TRBV2 and TRBJ2-7, is EPEVTQTPSHQVTQMGQEVILRCVPISNHLYFYWYRQILGQKVEFLVSFYNNEISEKSEIFDDQFSVERPDGSNFTLKIRSTKLEDSAMYFCASSGQGEVYEQYFGPGTRLTVT.

This chain connects TRBV2 to TRBJ2-1; TRBD1 agrees at 7 bases. This CDR3 is built from 13 residues. Trimming took 7 bases from V and 6 from J; bases not matched to a gene: 6. Germline V gives CDR1 SNHLY, CDR2 FYNNEI. CDR3 bases: TGTGCCAGCAAGGGGGCCCAGGTCAATGAGCAGTTCTTC. Protein product: CASKGAQVNEQFF.

The rearrangement uses TRBV5-4 and TRBJ1-2; TRBD1 aligns across 8 bases. The J segment lost 4 bases and the V segment lost 4 bases, leaving 3 bases of the junction unmatched. The CDR3 extends over 13 amino acids. Germline V gene lookup returns CDR1 SGHNT and CDR2 YYREEE (reference sequence). The CDR3 DNA sequence: TGTGCCAGCAGCCCTCAGGGGGCCTATGGCTACACCTTC. It codes for CASSPQGAYGYTF.

V gene TRBV6-5 combines with J gene TRBJ1-2, with D possibly being TRBD1 (5 bases). CDR3 length: 15 residues. Germline V gene sequence: CDR1 MNHEY, CDR2 SVGAGI. V lost 0 bases to trimming and J lost 6 bases, with 14 bases between them. The CDR3 is CASSYSTAGRNGYTF. DNA of the CDR3: TGTGCCAGCAGTTACTCGACGGCAGGGCGGAATGGCTACACCTTC.

The gene calls are TRBV5-1 and TRBJ1-1; 7 bases line up with TRBD1. The CDR3 is 14 residues long. Germline CDR1 reads SGHRS; CDR2 reads YFSETQ. V lost 0 bases to trimming and J lost 5 bases; unmatched junction nucleotides: 4. CDR3 in amino acids: CASSLATGETEAFF. CDR3 sequence (DNA): TGCGCCAGCAGCTTGGCCACAGGGGAAACTGAAGCTTTCTTT. Full variable domain (outside the CDR3, taken from reference TRBV5-1 and TRBJ1-1): KAGVTQTPRYLIKTRGQQVTLSCSPISGHRSVSWYQQTPGQGLQFLFEYFSETQRNKGNFPGRFSGRQFSNSRSEMNVSTLELGDSALYLCASSLATGETEAFFGQGTRLTVV.

The rearrangement links TRBV20-1 to TRBJ1-2; no reliable D call. V was cut by 3 bases and J by 8 bases, with 10 bases left in between. Germline loops: CDR1 DFQATT, CDR2 SNEGSKA (reference sequence). This CDR3 spans 11 amino acids. The CDR3 sequence is CSASEAWGYTF. For the CDR3, the DNA is TGCAGTGCTAGTGAGGCGTGGGGCTACACCTTC.

This clone appeared a single time. The V gene is TRBV19, the J gene TRBJ1-1, with a possible D match to TRBD1 (5 bases). Germline CDR1 is LNHDA and CDR2 is SQIVND (reference sequence). Trimming left V 1 base short and J 1 base short, with 13 bases between. CDR3 length equals 16 residues. The CDR3 reads CASSIGTRQGNTEAFF. In DNA, the CDR3 is TGTGCCAGTAGTATAGGAACAAGGCAGGGGAACACTGAAGCTTTCTTT.

The CDR3 loop is CASDRGRGNTEAFF. The CDR3 DNA reads as TGTGCCAGTGACAGGGGTAGGGGGAACACTGAAGCTTTCTTT. This chain joins TRBV6-6 and TRBJ1-1; 8 nucleotides line up with TRBD1. This CDR3 has 14 residues. V was pared by 9 bases and J by 1 base, with 7 bases of the junction left unmatched. Looked up from germline, CDR1 is MNHNY and CDR2 is SVGAGI (reference sequence).

The V and J genes are TRBV4-3 and TRBJ2-1; D possibly corresponds to TRBD1 (6 bases). V was pared by 0 bases and J by 2 bases, with 14 bases between. The CDR3 loop spans 17 amino acids. From germline, CDR1 is LGHNA and CDR2 YSLEER. CDR3 in amino acids: CASSQDPGTSTYNEQFF. The CDR3 DNA follows: TGCGCCAGCAGCCAAGACCCCGGGACATCTACCTACAATGAGCAGTTCTTC.

This chain links TRBV6-4 with TRBJ2-3; 10 bases agree with TRBD2. The germline V gene has CDR1 MRHNA and CDR2 SNTAGT. V gave up 5 bases and J gave up 2 bases; unmatched junction bases: 4. The CDR3 is made up of 15 amino acids. CDR3 DNA: TGTGCCAGCAGTAGACTAGCGGGTCTCACAGATACGCAGTATTTT. This translates into CASSRLAGLTDTQYF.

The V gene is TRBV19, the J gene TRBJ1-5; a weak D match, TRBD1 (6 bases). The CDR3 is made up of 14 amino acids. Trimming took 3 bases from V and 6 from J, leaving 12 bases between them. The germline CDR1 and CDR2 sequences are LNHDA and SQIVND (reference sequence). In nucleotides, the CDR3 is TGTGCCAGTAGTATCGCAGGGGTTAGTCAGCCCCAGCATTTT. Translation: CASSIAGVSQPQHF.

The chain recombines TRBV18 with TRBJ1-2; a possible D gene is TRBD1 (5 bases). Germline CDR1 reads KGHSH; CDR2 reads LQKENI. The CDR3 is 13 amino acids. Trimming took 8 bases from V and 1 from J, leaving 11 bases between them. The CDR3 coding sequence is TGTGCCAGCCGCGACCAGGGTAACTATGGCTACACCTTC. Protein product: CASRDQGNYGYTF. Together with reference TRBV18 and TRBJ1-2, the CDR3 gives the full variable domain: NAGVMQNPRHLVRRRGQEARLRCSPMKGHSHVYWYRQLPEEGLKFMVYLQKENIIDESGMPKERFSAEFPKEGPSILRIQQVVRGDSAAYFCASRDQGNYGYTFGSGTRLTVV.

The V call is TRBV6-6, the J call TRBJ1-4; TRBD1 aligns across 9 bases. CDR3 length: 14 residues. J lost 8 bases, V lost 4 bases, and 5 bases had no gene match. Germline V gene lookup returns CDR1 MNHNY and CDR2 SVGAGI (reference sequence). The DNA for the CDR3 is TGTGCCAGCAGTTCGGACAGGGGCAGGGAAAAACTGTTTTTT. Its translation is CASSSDRGREKLFF.

V gene TRBV13 combines with J gene TRBJ1-1, with D unresolved. Germline V gene data show CDR1 as PRHDT and CDR2 as FYEKMQ (reference sequence). V was cut by 5 bases and J by 1 base, with 8 bases left in between. CDR3 length: 13 residues. The CDR3 loop is CASSPKRNTEAFF. The DNA for the CDR3 is TGTGCCAGCAGCCCAAAGCGGAACACTGAAGCTTTCTTT.

The rearrangement joins TRBV7-8 to TRBJ2-3; D is perhaps TRBD2 (5 bases). CDR1 is SGHVS and CDR2 is FQNEAQ in the germline V gene. The CDR3 is made up of 19 amino acids. The germline V and J ends were trimmed by 1 base and 0 bases, with 20 bases remaining between them. The CDR3 reads CASSLDPLEGYSSTDTQYF. The CDR3 bases are TGTGCCAGCAGCTTAGATCCTCTCGAGGGCTATAGTAGCACAGATACGCAGTATTTT.

CDR3 loop: CASSPGLARETQYF. Here the CDR3 DNA reads TGTGCCAGCTCACCAGGACTAGCGCGGGAGACCCAGTACTTC. The chain joins TRBV18 to TRBJ2-5, with 9 bases identical to TRBD2. The CDR3 extends over 14 amino acids. Losses at the gene ends were 2 bases for V and 5 bases for J; bases not matched to a gene: 3. The germline CDR1 and CDR2 sequences are KGHSH and LQKENI.

This clone is a singleton in its sample. The chain has TRBV11-2 and TRBJ2-5, with a weak D call TRBD1 (6 bases). V gave up 0 bases and J gave up 5 bases, with 10 bases separating them. The CDR3 loop spans 14 amino acids. CDR1 is SGHAT and CDR2 is FQNNGV in the germline V gene. CDR3 loop: CASSLENRVETQYF. DNA for the CDR3: TGTGCCAGCAGCTTAGAAAACAGGGTGGAGACCCAGTACTTC.

The rearrangement uses TRBV4-3 and TRBJ2-7; D is unclear. CDR3 length equals 13 residues. Trimming left V 0 bases short and J 4 bases short, with 7 bases between. CDR1 is LGHNA and CDR2 is YSLEER in the germline V gene. CDR3 sequence: CASSQDRMYEQYF. The CDR3 region has the DNA TGCGCCAGCAGCCAAGACAGGATGTACGAGCAGTACTTC.

The chain combines TRBV4-3 with TRBJ2-5; 8 bases are shared with TRBD2. The CDR3 extends over 17 amino acids. The V gene's germline CDR1 is LGHNA and CDR2 YSLEER. Trimming at V came to 0 bases and at J to 1 base, leaving 7 bases not matched to a gene. The DNA for the CDR3 is TGCGCCAGCAGCCAAGATGTGGGACTAGACCTCCAAGAGACCCAGTACTTC. It encodes CASSQDVGLDLQETQYF.